These 28 T cell receptor beta chains were sequenced from one sample in a study of early T cells in non-severe SARS-CoV-2 infection (dated by TCRdb to 2020 to 2022). The protocol used for the library was 5' RACE. The reads were generated on a NextSeq 500. TCRdb cleaned the public reads at Q25 with fastp, built clones with MiXCR and kept in-frame beta chains. Rows are combined by CDR3 protein, so each entry shows the most common genes and DNA. The table for this sample lists 25,000 to 30,000 distinct CDR3 sequences; approximately 4% of them were counted only once. The biggest ten clones account for roughly 4.2% of the sample. Sequenced input: whole blood. The receptor source for this set is an adult who was a healthcare worker with PCR-confirmed SARS-CoV-2 infection or an uninfected control (not recorded which).

This clonotype has more than one count but fewer than ten. This chain uses TRBV5-8 with TRBJ1-1; D is unresolved. Trimming shortened V by 5 bases and J by 8 bases, and 16 bases separated the two germline ends. Germline CDR1 and CDR2: SGHTS and YDEGEE. The CDR3 loop spans 13 amino acids. The CDR3: CASSSTYLVEAFF. CDR3 in DNA: TGTGCCAGCAGTTCGACATACTTAGTGGAAGCTTTCTTT.

The gene calls are TRBV6-5 and TRBJ2-2; D is undetermined. The germline V and J ends were trimmed by 5 bases and 7 bases, with 8 bases remaining between them. The CDR3 totals 12 residues. Germline CDR1 MNHEY, CDR2 SVGAGI. This chain's CDR3 is CASSRRIGELFF. The DNA for the CDR3 is TGTGCCAGCAGTAGGAGAATCGGGGAGCTGTTTTTT.

This clonotype was observed many times. The chain links TRBV7-3 to TRBJ2-3, with D perhaps matching TRBD2 (6 bases). Germline V lookup: CDR1 SGHTA, CDR2 FQGTGA. V shed 5 bases and J shed 4 bases, with 10 bases lying between them. The CDR3 extends over 13 amino acids. CDR3 sequence (DNA): TGTGCCAGCAGCCCCGGGAGTTCAGATACGCAGTATTTT. Translated, it gives CASSPGSSDTQYF.

The sample holds many counts of this clonotype. J is TRBJ2-7 and V is TRBV20-1; D is undetermined. Trimming took 5 bases from V and 7 from J, leaving 6 bases between them. This CDR3 spans 9 amino acids. CDR1 and CDR2 (germline): DFQATT, SNEGSKA (reference sequence). CDR3 in DNA: TGCAGTGCTGGAGTAGAGCAGTACTTC. Translated, it gives CSAGVEQYF.

This clonotype was seen at least ten times. The genes are TRBV7-6 and TRBJ2-2; weak D call: TRBD2 (5 bases). V lost 8 bases, J lost 6 bases, and 19 bases lay in between. Germline CDR1 SGHVS, CDR2 FNYEAQ. This CDR3 is 15 amino acids long. CDR3: CASRGMKGPAGELFF. CDR3 nucleotides: TGTGCCAGCCGAGGGATGAAGGGCCCGGCCGGGGAGCTGTTTTTT.

The J gene is TRBJ2-1, the V gene TRBV6-5; TRBD2 agrees at 11 bases. J gave up 12 bases and V 6 bases, and 7 bases lay outside the gene matches. CDR3 length equals 13 residues. Germline V gives CDR1 MNHEY, CDR2 SVGAGI. CDR3 nucleotides: TGTGCCAGCAGGACTAGCGGGGCCCAAGGGCAGTTCTTC. Translating it yields CASRTSGAQGQFF.

This clonotype showed up just a few times. This chain uses TRBV7-2 with TRBJ2-7; D might be TRBD1 (5 bases). V lost 2 bases, J lost 4 bases, and 6 bases lay in between. Per germline, CDR1 SGHTA and CDR2 FQGNSA. The CDR3 is 12 residues long. The CDR3 coding sequence is TGTGCCAGCAGCTTAAGGGGATACGAGCAGTACTTC. Its protein product is CASSLRGYEQYF.

Many counts were recorded for this clonotype. This chain joins TRBV4-1 and TRBJ2-3, with D unclear. The CDR3 is made up of 16 amino acids. CDR1 is MGHRA, CDR2 YSYEKL, per germline. Trimming shortened V by 0 bases and J by 2 bases, and 12 bases separated the two germline ends. CDR3 protein: CASSQEQRPNTDTQYF. CDR3 nucleotides: TGCGCCAGCAGCCAAGAACAAAGGCCAAACACAGATACGCAGTATTTT.

The chain joins TRBV12-2 to TRBJ2-7; the table's D gene call, TRBD1, was not cross checked with the DNA. TRBV12-2 represents a pseudogene. CDR3 length: 19 amino acids. The chain's CDR3 is CASRPELVPPGRPLYEQYF. CDR3 coding DNA: TGTGCAAGTCGCCCCGAGTTGGTGCCCCCTGGGAGGCCCCTCTACGAGCAGTACTTC.

This clonotype was counted ten times or more. V usage is TRBV7-3 and J usage is TRBJ2-1; D possibly matches TRBD1 or TRBD2 (7 bases each). With 2 bases removed from V and 3 bases from J, the gap between germline ends came to 17 bases. The CDR3 contains 17 residues. In germline, CDR1 is SGHTA, CDR2 FQGTGA. The DNA of the CDR3 is TGTGCCAGCAGCTTAGGCGGGAGAGGGGGCTTCTACAATGAGCAGTTCTTC. Residues: CASSLGGRGGFYNEQFF.

The table lists this clonotype with many counts. This chain joins TRBV7-6 and TRBJ2-7, with no clear D. Trimming removed 2 bases from V and 3 bases from J, with 8 bases in between. The CDR3 totals 13 residues. Looked up from germline, CDR1 is SGHVS and CDR2 is FNYEAQ. CDR3 loop: CASSLSPLYEQYF. CDR3 nucleotide sequence: TGTGCCAGCAGCTTAAGTCCTCTCTACGAGCAGTACTTC. Together with reference TRBV7-6 and TRBJ2-7, the CDR3 gives the full variable domain: GAGVSQSPRYKVTKRGQDVALRCDPISGHVSLYWYRQALGQGPEFLTYFNYEAQQDKSGLPNDRFSAERPEGSISTLTIQRTEQRDSAMYRCASSLSPLYEQYFGPGTRLTVT.

This clonotype was recorded a few times. The rearrangement uses TRBV18 and TRBJ2-1; D is unresolved. V was pared by 3 bases and J by 6 bases, with 12 bases between. Germline assignment: CDR1 KGHSH and CDR2 LQKENI. The CDR3 consists of 14 residues. The CDR3 region is CASSPTRNFNEQFF. CDR3 coding DNA: TGTGCCAGCTCACCCACACGAAACTTCAATGAGCAGTTCTTC.

This clonotype was observed at least ten times. This chain joins TRBV6-6 and TRBJ2-7; 7 nucleotides agree with TRBD1. Germline CDR1 and CDR2: MNHNY and SVGAGI (reference sequence). The CDR3 consists of 14 residues. V lost 4 bases, J lost 8 bases, and 11 bases stayed unmatched. The CDR3 DNA reads TGTGCCAGCAGTTCCCTACAGGGGTCTTACCAGCAGTACTTC. Amino acid sequence: CASSSLQGSYQQYF.

This clonotype was picked up many times. This chain uses TRBV11-2 with TRBJ2-7; TRBD2 agrees at 12 bases. The germline V gene has CDR1 SGHAT and CDR2 FQNNGV. This CDR3 contains 16 residues. V lost 4 bases, J lost 4 bases, and 8 bases stayed unmatched. This CDR3 reads CASSSLAGGPPYEQYF. CDR3 coding DNA: TGTGCCAGCAGCTCTCTAGCGGGAGGGCCCCCATACGAGCAGTACTTC.

This clonotype came up many times. The rearrangement links TRBV6-5 to TRBJ1-1; possibly TRBD1 for D (6 bases). V dropped 2 bases and J dropped 4 bases, with 8 bases sitting between them. The V gene's germline CDR1 is MNHEY and CDR2 SVGAGI. This CDR3 contains 13 residues. Written as DNA, the CDR3 is TGTGCCAGCAGTTACGGACAGTTCACTGAAGCTTTCTTT. Protein product: CASSYGQFTEAFF.

This clonotype came up many times. The rearrangement joins TRBV11-2 to TRBJ2-1; D gene ambiguous. Trimming shortened V by 2 bases and J by 9 bases, and 11 bases separated the two germline ends. The CDR3 extends over 13 amino acids. The germline V gene has CDR1 SGHAT and CDR2 FQNNGV. CDR3 sequence (DNA): TGTGCCAGCAGCTTAATATATGGCAGTGAGCAGTTCTTC. This codes for CASSLIYGSEQFF.

This clonotype has ten or more counts. The rearrangement links TRBV6-4 to TRBJ2-2; 13 nucleotides line up with TRBD2. Trimming at V came to 2 bases and at J to 3 bases, leaving 0 bases not matched to a gene. Germline V gives CDR1 MRHNA, CDR2 SNTAGT. The CDR3 covers 16 residues. The CDR3 DNA follows: TGTGCCAGCAGTGACGGACTAGCGGGGGACACCGGGGAGCTGTTTTTT. Translation: CASSDGLAGDTGELFF.

This clonotype was seen a few times. The CDR3 loop reads CASSSGPISTDTQYF. The CDR3 DNA reads as TGTGCCAGCAGTTCGGGACCCATTAGCACAGATACGCAGTATTTT. The chain couples TRBV25-1 to TRBJ2-3, with D tentatively TRBD1 or TRBD2 (5 bases each). There are 15 residues in the CDR3. Germline CDR1 MGHDK, CDR2 SYGVNS. Trimming cost V 5 bases and J 0 bases, with 12 bases left between them.

This clonotype was seen ten or more times. The chain employs TRBV7-9 and TRBJ2-1; 11 bases are shared with TRBD2. CDR3 size: 15 residues. Germline CDR1 and CDR2: SEHNR and FQNEAQ (reference sequence). The junction had 5 bases not matched to a gene; V was cut back by 2 bases and J by 8 bases. The CDR3 nucleotides are TGTGCCAGCAGCTTATCGACTAGCGGGATCGATGAGCAGTTCTTC. Encoded protein: CASSLSTSGIDEQFF.

This clonotype was recorded many times. The chain carries TRBV5-1 and TRBJ2-2; D is undetermined. The CDR3 consists of 12 residues. V was trimmed by 6 bases and J by 6 bases, leaving 9 bases between them. The germline CDR1 and CDR2 sequences are SGHRS and YFSETQ. The CDR3 reads CASTGLSGELFF. CDR3 DNA sequence: TGCGCCAGCACGGGCCTCTCCGGGGAGCTGTTTTTT. Full variable domain (rest looked up from reference TRBV5-1 and TRBJ2-2): KAGVTQTPRYLIKTRGQQVTLSCSPISGHRSVSWYQQTPGQGLQFLFEYFSETQRNKGNFPGRFSGRQFSNSRSEMNVSTLELGDSALYLCASTGLSGELFFGEGSRLTVL.

This clonotype was seen at least ten times. The chain has TRBV12-3 or TRBV12-4 and TRBJ1-3; weak D call: TRBD1 (5 bases). CDR3 size: 18 residues. The V end lost 6 bases, the J end lost 1 base, and 22 bases lay between the germline ends. The CDR3 protein is CASSPGGVGTISGNTIYF. As DNA, the CDR3 is TGTGCCAGCAGCCCCGGGGGGGTAGGGACGATATCTGGAAACACCATATATTTT.

Only a few counts were recorded for this clonotype. This sequence joins TRBV9 and TRBJ1-1; 7 bases fit TRBD1. V lost 0 bases to trimming and J lost 2 bases; unmatched junction nucleotides: 1. The germline CDR1 and CDR2 sequences are SGDLS and YYNGEE. The CDR3 has 14 amino acids. CDR3 bases: TGTGCCAGCAGCGTAGGGGACAGTAACACTGAAGCTTTCTTT. Its translation is CASSVGDSNTEAFF.

This clonotype showed up many times. CDR3 protein: CASSSHMNTEAFF. The CDR3 DNA reads TGTGCCAGCAGCTCACACATGAACACTGAAGCTTTCTTT. The chain joins TRBV7-3 to TRBJ1-1; D uncertain. The germline gives CDR1 SGHTA, CDR2 FQGTGA. The CDR3 consists of 13 residues. The V gene lost 4 bases and the J gene lost 0 bases, with 6 bases spanning the gap.

This sequence joins TRBV9 and TRBJ2-2, with D unresolved. Per the germline V gene, CDR1 is SGDLS and CDR2 is YYNGEE. Trimming took 3 bases from V and 0 from J, leaving 12 bases between them. This CDR3 is built from 16 residues. CDR3 residues: CASSATQLTNTGELFF. CDR3 in DNA: TGTGCCAGCAGCGCTACTCAGCTTACGAACACCGGGGAGCTGTTTTTT.

This clonotype appeared many times. The chain combines TRBV5-1 with TRBJ2-1, with D perhaps assigned TRBD1 or TRBD2 (6 bases each). Germline CDR1 SGHRS, CDR2 YFSETQ. Trimming removed 3 bases at V and 9 bases at J, with 7 bases between. The CDR3 has 11 amino acids. Written as DNA, the CDR3 is TGCGCCAGCAGCTGGGGGGCTGAGCAGTTCTTC. As protein: CASSWGAEQFF.

This clonotype showed up many times. V and J are TRBV13 and TRBJ1-1; D unresolved. The V end lost 3 bases, the J end lost 1 base, and 12 bases lay between the germline ends. The CDR3 runs to 15 residues. In germline, CDR1 is PRHDT, CDR2 FYEKMQ (reference sequence). The CDR3 loop reads CASSFAGYTNTEAFF. Here the CDR3 DNA reads TGTGCCAGCAGCTTCGCCGGATATACGAACACTGAAGCTTTCTTT. The whole variable domain, filled in from reference TRBV13 and TRBJ1-1, reads AAGVIQSPRHLIKEKRETATLKCYPIPRHDTVYWYQQGPGQDPQFLISFYEKMQSDKGSIPDRFSAQQFSDYHSELNMSSLELGDSALYFCASSFAGYTNTEAFFGQGTRLTVV.

The DNA of the CDR3 is TGCGCCAGCAGCCAAGAAGGGACTTCCGTCTATGGCTACACCTTC. It yields the protein CASSQEGTSVYGYTF. The chain carries TRBV4-1 and TRBJ1-2, with TRBD1 as a possible D gene (5 bases). Germline V gene lookup returns CDR1 MGHRA and CDR2 YSYEKL. Trimming shortened V by 0 bases and J by 4 bases, and 12 bases separated the two germline ends. This CDR3 region has 15 residues.

This clonotype was detected ten times or more. This chain uses TRBV5-1 with TRBJ2-2; D unclear. CDR3 length: 15 residues. Germline lookup yields CDR1 SGHRS and CDR2 YFSETQ. Trimming stripped 0 bases from V and 0 bases from J, with 6 bases between. The CDR3 region is CASSLDYTNTGELFF. In nucleotides, the CDR3 is TGCGCCAGCAGCTTGGACTACACGAACACCGGGGAGCTGTTTTTT. Full variable domain (rest looked up from reference TRBV5-1 and TRBJ2-2): KAGVTQTPRYLIKTRGQQVTLSCSPISGHRSVSWYQQTPGQGLQFLFEYFSETQRNKGNFPGRFSGRQFSNSRSEMNVSTLELGDSALYLCASSLDYTNTGELFFGEGSRLTVL.